These 31 T cell receptor beta chains were sequenced from one sample in a study of T cell responses to AZD1222 COVID-19 vaccine. Sequencing used immunoSEQ multiplex PCR; TCRdb keeps in-frame clones, though not all of them. The sample yields 120,000 or so clones, approximately 92% seen once. The input for sequencing was peripheral blood, taken 28 days after the second AZD1222 dose. These receptors were obtained from an adult who received the AZD1222 COVID-19 vaccine.

The chain carries TRBV2 and TRBJ1-1; D uncertain. Trimming took off 7 bases at V and 5 bases at J, with 11 bases between the two ends. This CDR3 is 12 amino acids long. Germline V lookup: CDR1 SNHLY, CDR2 FYNNEI. CDR3 coding DNA: TGTGCCAGCATTTGGGAGCGTACTGAAGCTTTCTTT. Translating gives CASIWERTEAFF.

This CDR3 is CASRGTATYEQYF. CDR3 DNA sequence: TGTGCCAGCAGAGGGACAGCCACCTACGAGCAGTACTTC. The chain is built from TRBV25-1 and TRBJ2-7; 7 nucleotides match TRBD1. This CDR3 comprises 13 residues. CDR1 is MGHDK, CDR2 SYGVNS, per germline. The V segment lost 6 bases and the J segment 2 bases; nucleotides outside the gene matches: 4.

The sample holds one count of this clone. V usage is TRBV19 and J usage is TRBJ1-5; 9 nucleotides align to TRBD1. After removal of 4 bases from V and 1 base from J, the junction contained 11 bases not matched to a gene. CDR3 length equals 18 residues. The V gene's germline CDR1 is LNHDA and CDR2 SQIVND (reference sequence). The CDR3 bases are TGTGCCAGTAGTAGGTTCACAACTGGGACAGGGAGCAATCAGCCCCAGCATTTT. Translated, it gives CASSRFTTGTGSNQPQHF. The variable domain in full, with the rest retrieved from reference TRBV19 and TRBJ1-5, is DGGITQSPKYLFRKEGQNVTLSCEQNLNHDAMYWYRQDPGQGLRLIYYSQIVNDFQKGDIAEGYSVSREKKESFPLTVTSAQKNPTAFYLCASSRFTTGTGSNQPQHFGDGTRLSIL.

The CDR3 DNA follows: TGTGCCAGCAGCTTAGGTCCAAGCTTCAACACTGAAGCTTTCTTT. Protein sequence: CASSLGPSFNTEAFF. This chain joins TRBV7-2 and TRBJ1-1; D gene ambiguous. Per the germline V gene, CDR1 is SGHTA and CDR2 is FQGNSA. Trimming pared 1 base from V and 2 bases from J, leaving 11 bases between. The CDR3 extends over 15 amino acids.

In this sample, this clone turned up once. The chain combines TRBV29-1 with TRBJ1-2, with D unresolved. Trimming took 6 bases from V and 8 from J, leaving 19 bases between them. Germline loops: CDR1 SQVTM, CDR2 ANQGSEA. The CDR3 is made up of 13 amino acids. The CDR3 DNA reads TGCAGCGTGTTGCTAGACCGGCCCTACGGCTACACCTTC. This translates into CSVLLDRPYGYTF. Filled out from reference TRBV29-1 and TRBJ1-2, the complete variable domain reads SAVISQKPSRDICQRGTSLTIQCQVDSQVTMMFWYRQQPGQSLTLIATANQGSEATYESGFVIDKFPISRPNLTFSTLTVSNMSPEDSSIYLCSVLLDRPYGYTFGSGTRLTVV.

V is TRBV24-1 and J is TRBJ2-1, with D maybe TRBD2 (6 bases). The CDR3 contains 16 residues. Germline lookup yields CDR1 KGHDR and CDR2 SFDVKD. Trimming took 6 bases from V and 3 from J, leaving 17 bases between them. This CDR3 reads CATSTPGQGGYNEQFF. CDR3 DNA sequence: TGTGCCACCAGTACACCGGGGCAGGGAGGCTACAATGAGCAGTTCTTC.

V is TRBV7-9 and J is TRBJ2-3; D remains unclear. Trimming removed 7 bases at V and 0 bases at J, with 32 bases between. This CDR3 has 21 residues. Germline CDR1 is SEHNR and CDR2 is FQNEAQ (reference sequence). The CDR3 reads CASTNLKQRGRPSISTDTQYF. For the CDR3, the DNA is TGTGCCAGCACCAACCTAAAGCAGCGCGGCCGACCTAGTATTAGCACAGATACGCAGTATTTT.

This clone was seen once. This chain connects TRBV29-1 to TRBJ1-4; TRBD1 matches at 9 bases. Trimming took 7 bases from V and 7 from J; bases not matched to a gene: 10. Germline V gives CDR1 SQVTM, CDR2 ANQGSEA. The CDR3 is 14 residues long. CDR3 region: CSGLGTGRSEKLFF. The CDR3 coding sequence is TGCAGCGGCCTCGGGACAGGGAGGAGTGAAAAACTGTTTTTT.

This chain's CDR3 is CASSLSGRYEQYF. CDR3 DNA sequence: TGTGCCAGCAGTTTATCGGGTCGCTACGAGCAGTACTTC. The chain carries TRBV28 and TRBJ2-7; D call uncertain. CDR1 is MDHEN and CDR2 is SYDVKM in the germline V gene. This CDR3 contains 13 residues. V gave up 1 base and J gave up 3 bases, with 7 bases separating them.

The chain combines TRBV2 with TRBJ2-5, with 9 bases fitting TRBD2. The length of the CDR3 is 14 residues. Trimming cost V 5 bases and J 4 bases; bases outside gene matches: 5. Germline V gene lookup returns CDR1 SNHLY and CDR2 FYNNEI. The CDR3, as DNA: TGTGCCAGCAGTAAGCTAGCGGGGTTAGAGACCCAGTACTTC. Encoded protein: CASSKLAGLETQYF.

This clone was seen a single time. The CDR3 spells CASSLSGTTNTGELFF. The CDR3 nucleotides read TGTGCCAGCTCACTTTCCGGGACTACGAACACCGGGGAGCTGTTTTTT. The chain carries TRBV18 and TRBJ2-2, with TRBD2 matching 7 bases. The CDR3 length is 16 residues. Looked up from germline, CDR1 is KGHSH and CDR2 is LQKENI. V was pared by 4 bases and J by 0 bases, with 5 bases of the junction left unmatched.

V and J are TRBV28 and TRBJ1-1; 9 positions match TRBD1. There are 23 residues in the CDR3. CDR1 is MDHEN, CDR2 SYDVKM, per germline. V shed 2 bases, J shed 2 bases, and the junction held 27 bases outside the gene matches. DNA for the CDR3: TGTGCCAGCAGTTTAACTACCGGGTGGATTCGGGACAGGGCATCGGGGACTAACACTGAAGCTTTCTTT. Its translation is CASSLTTGWIRDRASGTNTEAFF.

This chain connects TRBV7-6 to TRBJ1-2, with TRBD1 matching over 8 bases. The CDR3 spans 14 residues. The J segment lost 4 bases and the V segment lost 5 bases, leaving 6 bases of the junction unmatched. Germline V CDR1 and CDR2: SGHVS, FNYEAQ. CDR3 protein: CASSPRGTGYGYTF. CDR3 bases: TGTGCCAGCAGCCCTCGGGGGACAGGCTATGGCTACACCTTC.

The chain is built from TRBV19 and TRBJ2-7; a possible D gene is TRBD1 (6 bases). The CDR3 extends over 14 amino acids. Germline lookup yields CDR1 LNHDA and CDR2 SQIVND (reference sequence). V was shortened by 7 bases and J by 0 bases, with 13 bases between the two germline ends. Written as DNA, the CDR3 is TGTGCCAGTACGCCGGGCAGGGGCTCCTACGAGCAGTACTTC. Translation: CASTPGRGSYEQYF.

The table lists this clone with a count of one. V gene TRBV18 combines with J gene TRBJ2-5, with D possibly matching TRBD2 (5 bases). V shed 0 bases and J shed 3 bases, with 8 bases lying between them. The CDR3 runs 14 residues. In germline, CDR1 is KGHSH, CDR2 LQKENI. CDR3 sequence: CASSPPDGEETQYF. CDR3 DNA: TGTGCCAGCTCACCACCGGACGGGGAAGAGACCCAGTACTTC.

The CDR3: CASSIGGGVYEQYF. CDR3 nucleotide sequence: TGTGCCAGTAGTATAGGCGGAGGGGTATACGAGCAGTACTTC. This chain joins TRBV19 and TRBJ2-7; maybe TRBD2 (6 bases). V was cut by 1 base and J by 4 bases, with 11 bases left in between. Germline V gives CDR1 LNHDA, CDR2 SQIVND (reference sequence). The CDR3 runs 14 residues. Looking up the rest from reference TRBV19 and TRBJ2-7 gives the full variable domain: DGGITQSPKYLFRKEGQNVTLSCEQNLNHDAMYWYRQDPGQGLRLIYYSQIVNDFQKGDIAEGYSVSREKKESFPLTVTSAQKNPTAFYLCASSIGGGVYEQYFGPGTRLTVT.

The chain recombines TRBV28 with TRBJ1-1; possible D gene TRBD1, 6 bases. Germline V lookup: CDR1 MDHEN, CDR2 SYDVKM. V lost 6 bases, J lost 0 bases, and 11 bases lay in between. CDR3 size: 14 residues. The DNA for the CDR3 is TGTGCCAGCAGCCGAGGACAGATGAACACTGAAGCTTTCTTT. This gives the protein CASSRGQMNTEAFF.

V is TRBV28 and J is TRBJ2-1; D gene ambiguous. The germline CDR1 and CDR2 sequences are MDHEN and SYDVKM. The V gene lost 3 bases and the J gene lost 15 bases, with 15 bases spanning the gap. The CDR3 has 12 residues. DNA for the CDR3: TGTGCCAGCAGTTTCGACCTTCCGCCCGTGTTCTTC. Protein sequence: CASSFDLPPVFF.

The chain joins TRBV4-1 to TRBJ1-2, with D unclear. There are 12 residues in the CDR3. Trimming shortened V by 5 bases and J by 7 bases, and 11 bases separated the two germline ends. From germline, CDR1 is MGHRA and CDR2 YSYEKL. This CDR3 reads CASSMRSGGYTF. As DNA, the CDR3 is TGCGCCAGCAGCATGAGATCGGGTGGCTACACCTTC.

The count of this clone is one. The chain is built from TRBV4-1 and TRBJ1-5; possible D gene TRBD1, 5 bases. From germline, CDR1 is MGHRA and CDR2 YSYEKL. This CDR3 contains 14 residues. Trimming left V 1 base short and J 5 bases short, with 9 bases between. CDR3 bases: TGCGCCAGCAGCCAAGGATTCAGGGATCAGCCCCAGCATTTT. Residues: CASSQGFRDQPQHF.

The rearrangement links TRBV7-9 to TRBJ1-2; the match to TRBD1 covers 8 bases. This CDR3 has 15 amino acids. Germline trimming cut 5 bases from V and 5 bases from J; bases unmatched to any gene: 10. The V gene's germline CDR1 is SEHNR and CDR2 FQNEAQ (reference sequence). The CDR3 DNA reads TGTGCCAGCAGCGTCCCGGACAGGGAGAGATATGGCTACACCTTC. It translates to CASSVPDRERYGYTF. Supplemented by reference TRBV7-9 and TRBJ1-2, the full variable domain reads DTGVSQNPRHKITKRGQNVTFRCDPISEHNRLYWYRQTLGQGPEFLTYFQNEAQLEKSRLLSDRFSAERPKGSFSTLEIQRTEQGDSAMYLCASSVPDRERYGYTFGSGTRLTVV.

This chain joins TRBV15 and TRBJ1-2; D is unresolved. The ends were cut back, 5 bases at V and 1 base at J, with 14 bases in the middle. This CDR3 spans 15 amino acids. The V gene's germline CDR1 is LNHNV and CDR2 YYDKDF (reference sequence). CDR3 DNA: TGTGCCACCAGCCCTGCGGGCCAGTTTAACTATGGCTACACCTTC. This gives the protein CATSPAGQFNYGYTF.

The chain links TRBV28 to TRBJ1-5; no clear D. Germline V gene sequence: CDR1 MDHEN, CDR2 SYDVKM. The V end lost 1 base, the J end lost 4 bases, and 11 bases lay between the germline ends. CDR3 length: 15 residues. The CDR3, as DNA: TGTGCCAGCAGTTTATTTTCCGGTGATAATCAGCCCCAGCATTTT. Encoded protein: CASSLFSGDNQPQHF.

This clone was picked up a small number of times. The V gene is TRBV28, the J gene TRBJ1-2; no clear D gene. The V and J ends lost 7 bases and 7 bases respectively, with 16 bases between them. Per germline, CDR1 MDHEN and CDR2 SYDVKM. The CDR3 runs 13 residues. The CDR3 is CASTAPTAAGYTF. CDR3 bases: TGTGCCAGCACCGCTCCTACGGCGGCTGGCTACACCTTC.

V gene TRBV10-1 combines with J gene TRBJ2-7; D is undetermined. V was pared by 8 bases and J by 5 bases, with 13 bases between. Germline V gives CDR1 WNHNN, CDR2 SYGVQD (reference sequence). This CDR3 has 12 amino acids. The CDR3 is CASPTRGHEQYF. CDR3 sequence (DNA): TGCGCCAGCCCCACTCGCGGCCACGAGCAGTACTTC.

The V gene is TRBV29-1, the J gene TRBJ1-1; D gene uncertain. CDR1 is SQVTM and CDR2 is ANQGSEA in the germline V gene. There are 12 residues in the CDR3. The V end lost 6 bases, the J end lost 11 bases, and 19 bases lay between the germline ends. CDR3 nucleotides: TGCAGCGTAACCGTGGATGGCACCGTGGCTTTCTTT. It translates to CSVTVDGTVAFF. The full variable domain, its missing parts supplied by reference TRBV29-1 and TRBJ1-1, is SAVISQKPSRDICQRGTSLTIQCQVDSQVTMMFWYRQQPGQSLTLIATANQGSEATYESGFVIDKFPISRPNLTFSTLTVSNMSPEDSSIYLCSVTVDGTVAFFGQGTRLTVV.

The rearrangement joins TRBV6-6 to TRBJ1-4; 7 bases are a match to TRBD1. Germline CDR1 MNHNY, CDR2 SVGAGI (reference sequence). The CDR3 contains 14 residues. Trimming removed 6 bases from V and 4 bases from J; junction bases left unmatched: 5. The CDR3 DNA reads as TGTGCCAGCAGCCCGGGACAGCTTAATGAAAAACTGTTTTTT. It codes for CASSPGQLNEKLFF.

The genes are TRBV5-6 and TRBJ1-1, with a possible D match to TRBD1 (5 bases). This CDR3 region has 14 residues. The V and J ends lost 5 bases and 1 base respectively, with 12 bases between them. CDR1 SGHDT and CDR2 YYEEEE come from the germline V gene. CDR3 nucleotide sequence: TGTGCCAGCAGTTCACCGGGGGGGAACACTGAAGCTTTCTTT. It encodes CASSSPGGNTEAFF.

The chain is built from TRBV29-1 and TRBJ2-1; D remains unclear. The CDR3 has 10 amino acids. V lost 5 bases and J lost 4, with 3 bases in between. Germline V gene lookup returns CDR1 SQVTM and CDR2 ANQGSEA. The CDR3 spells CSVQYNEQFF. The CDR3 DNA is TGCAGCGTTCAATACAATGAGCAGTTCTTC.

This clone was seen once. This chain uses TRBV24-1 with TRBJ1-5; D gene unclear. Between the trimmed V and J ends, which lost 3 bases and 2 bases, there was a span of 7 bases. The germline V gene encodes CDR1 KGHDR and CDR2 SFDVKD. CDR3 size: 14 residues. The CDR3 here is CATSDTRRNQPQHF. Written as DNA, the CDR3 is TGTGCCACCAGTGATACCCGCCGCAATCAGCCCCAGCATTTT.

V and J are TRBV24-1 and TRBJ1-6; D may be TRBD1 (5 bases). The CDR3 is 13 amino acids. Between the trimmed V and J ends, which lost 10 bases and 5 bases, there was a span of 11 bases. The germline CDR1 and CDR2 sequences are KGHDR and SFDVKD. This chain's CDR3 is CATRQSNNSPLHF. The DNA for the CDR3 is TGTGCCACTCGACAGAGCAATAATTCACCCCTCCACTTT.